This T cell receptor (beta chain) originates from a study of cytomegalovirus exposure and HLA in healthy donors. Per germline, CDR1 MDHEN and CDR2 SYDVKM. V shed 3 bases and J 4 bases; nucleotides not matched to a gene: 10. The CDR3 contains 18 residues. The PCR made use of 60 Vbeta and 13 Jbeta primers. Method: immunoSEQ multiplex PCR; TCRdb's copy keeps in-frame clones and lacks some. Among about 180,000 clones listed, about 82% were seen once. V is TRBV28 and J is TRBJ1-3, with 12 bases identical to TRBD1. The sequenced sample consisted of PBMCs. The sequence came from a man younger than 35 in good health and CMV-seronegative. The CDR3 sequence is CASSFGTGGGWGGNTIYF. In DNA, the CDR3 is TGTGCCAGCAGTTTCGGGACAGGGGGCGGTTGGGGGGGAAACACCATATATTTT.